One and the same sample provided the 25 T cell receptor beta chains below, sequenced in a study of T cell responses to AZD1222 COVID-19 vaccine. Repertoires were generated with immunoSEQ multiplex PCR, while TCRdb's copy carries only in-frame clones and drops some. The data show about 83,000 clones, approximately 88% seen once. Sequences were derived from peripheral blood, sampled on day 0 of MenACWY control vaccination. The receptors were sampled from an adult in good health.

The chain couples TRBV28 to TRBJ1-1; no clear D gene. Trimming shortened V by 2 bases and J by 12 bases, and 7 bases separated the two germline ends. Germline V CDR1 and CDR2: MDHEN, SYDVKM. The CDR3 contains 10 residues. The CDR3 region has the DNA TGTGCCAGCAGTTTAGGAATCTCTTTCTTT. Its translation is CASSLGISFF.

This chain links TRBV29-1 with TRBJ1-4, with D tentatively TRBD1 (5 bases). The CDR3 runs 12 residues. In germline, CDR1 is SQVTM, CDR2 ANQGSEA. With 5 bases removed from V and 4 bases from J, the gap between germline ends came to 8 bases. CDR3 amino acids: CSVWGINEKLFF. The CDR3 region has the DNA TGCAGCGTTTGGGGGATTAATGAAAAACTGTTTTTT.

V and J are TRBV28 and TRBJ2-7; D remains ambiguous. The germline V and J ends were trimmed by 2 bases and 5 bases, with 13 bases remaining between them. Germline V gene lookup returns CDR1 MDHEN and CDR2 SYDVKM. The CDR3 extends over 14 amino acids. The CDR3 sequence is CASSLSRFPHEQYF. DNA of the CDR3: TGTGCCAGCAGTTTAAGTCGATTTCCCCACGAGCAGTACTTC.

This sequence joins TRBV29-1 and TRBJ1-3; possible D gene TRBD1, 5 bases. This CDR3 has 10 residues. Between the trimmed V and J ends, which lost 5 bases and 8 bases, there was a span of 7 bases. The germline V gene has CDR1 SQVTM and CDR2 ANQGSEA. DNA of the CDR3: TGCAGCGTTCGGGGGGACACCATATATTTT. It specifies CSVRGDTIYF.

This clone showed up just a few times. The J gene is TRBJ2-1, the V gene TRBV27; TRBD2 is a possible D gene (7 bases). Per germline, CDR1 MNHEY and CDR2 SMNVEV (reference sequence). V lost 5 bases and J lost 7, with 15 bases in between. The CDR3 length is 14 residues. The CDR3 nucleotides read TGTGCCAGCAGTCCGACTAGGGGGGGGAATGAGCAGTTCTTC. Translated, it gives CASSPTRGGNEQFF.

This clone was picked up one time. The chain employs TRBV4-2 and TRBJ1-1, with D unresolved. Per the germline V gene, CDR1 is LGHNA and CDR2 is YNFKEQ. This CDR3 is built from 14 residues. V was cut by 0 bases and J by 2 bases, with 7 bases left in between. CDR3 DNA sequence: TGTGCCAGCAGCCAAGATTTGATAAACACTGAAGCTTTCTTT. It encodes CASSQDLINTEAFF.

The rearrangement joins TRBV5-4 to TRBJ1-3, with 8 bases matching TRBD1. The length of the CDR3 is 13 residues. The junction had 0 bases not matched to a gene; V was cut back by 3 bases and J by 4 bases. Per germline, CDR1 SGHNT and CDR2 YYREEE (reference sequence). The chain's CDR3 is CASSWDRGNTIYF. CDR3 DNA sequence: TGTGCCAGCAGCTGGGACAGGGGAAACACCATATATTTT.

The chain joins TRBV7-2 to TRBJ2-1; D not resolved. CDR3 length: 13 amino acids. Per the germline V gene, CDR1 is SGHTA and CDR2 is FQGNSA. The V and J ends lost 9 bases and 4 bases respectively, with 13 bases between them. The CDR3 coding sequence is TGTGCCAGTATTCTATATAGGTACAATGAGCAGTTCTTC. It codes for CASILYRYNEQFF.

This chain connects TRBV7-2 to TRBJ2-7; possible D gene TRBD1, 8 bases. CDR1 and CDR2 (germline): SGHTA, FQGNSA. This CDR3 spans 17 amino acids. V dropped 1 base and J dropped 4 bases, with 20 bases sitting between them. CDR3 in amino acids: CASSLEFVGQGGYEQYF. The DNA for the CDR3 is TGTGCCAGCAGCTTAGAGTTTGTAGGACAGGGAGGGTACGAGCAGTACTTC.

V and J are TRBV6-5 and TRBJ1-1; D call uncertain. V was shortened by 6 bases and J by 4 bases, with 15 bases between the two germline ends. This CDR3 region has 14 residues. The germline gives CDR1 MNHEY, CDR2 SVGAGI. CDR3 sequence reads: CASSSPGPLTEAFF. The DNA for the CDR3 is TGTGCCAGCAGCTCCCCGGGCCCTCTCACTGAAGCTTTCTTT.

The gene calls are TRBV11-3 and TRBJ1-6; TRBD1 aligns across 12 bases. V shed 1 base, J shed 1 base, and the junction held 2 bases outside the gene matches. From germline, CDR1 is SGHNT and CDR2 YENEEA. The CDR3 covers 18 residues. CDR3 sequence: CASSLGDRGHSYNSPLHF. The CDR3 DNA sequence: TGTGCCAGCAGCTTAGGGGACAGGGGGCATTCCTATAATTCACCCCTCCACTTT. Full variable domain (remainder filled in from reference TRBV11-3 and TRBJ1-6): EAGVVQSPRYKIIEKKQPVAFWCNPISGHNTLYWYLQNLGQGPELLIRYENEEAVDDSQLPKDRFSAERLKGVDSTLKIQPAELGDSAVYLCASSLGDRGHSYNSPLHFGNGTRLTVT.

As DNA, the CDR3 is TGTGCCAGCTCACCCGGGATTCAAGAGACCCAGTACTTC. Translating it yields CASSPGIQETQYF. The J gene is TRBJ2-5, the V gene TRBV18; a possible D gene is TRBD2 (5 bases). Deletions cut 3 bases from V and 2 bases from J, with 7 bases between. The CDR3 has 13 residues. Germline lookup yields CDR1 KGHSH and CDR2 LQKENI.

The CDR3 nucleotides are TGTGCCAGTAGCGGGATGGGGAACACCGGGGAGCTGTTTTTT. As protein: CASSGMGNTGELFF. The chain employs TRBV28 and TRBJ2-2; 8 nucleotides match TRBD2. Germline CDR1 reads MDHEN; CDR2 reads SYDVKM. The CDR3 has 14 residues. V was clipped by 9 bases and J by 1 base; unmatched bases: 4.

This chain links TRBV3-1 (or the pseudogene TRBV3-2) with TRBJ2-3, with TRBD2 identical over 7 bases. The V and J ends lost 1 base and 6 bases, in that order; junction bases with no gene match: 4. CDR3 length equals 14 residues. The germline V gene encodes CDR1 LGHDT and CDR2 YNNKEL (reference sequence). The chain's CDR3 is CASSQGRGGDTQYF. In DNA, the CDR3 is TGTGCCAGCAGCCAAGGGCGGGGAGGGGATACGCAGTATTTT.

The gene calls are TRBV30 and TRBJ1-5, with D perhaps TRBD1 (5 bases). Between the trimmed V and J ends, which lost 3 bases and 3 bases, there was a span of 12 bases. The CDR3 covers 14 residues. Germline values: CDR1 GTSNPN, CDR2 SVGIG (reference sequence). The CDR3 nucleotides are TGTGCCTGGAGAGATGACAGCTTCAATCAGCCCCAGCATTTT. Its translation: CAWRDDSFNQPQHF.

The chain uses TRBV6-6 and TRBJ2-1; D is ambiguous. The germline V and J ends were trimmed by 2 bases and 6 bases, with 14 bases remaining between them. The germline V gene has CDR1 MNHNY and CDR2 SVGAGI (reference sequence). This CDR3 has 15 residues. The CDR3 DNA is TGTGCCAGCAGTTACCCCCCCTCCGTGCCCAATGAGCAGTTCTTC. Its protein product is CASSYPPSVPNEQFF.

The rearrangement uses TRBV4-3 and TRBJ2-7, with TRBD2 matching 8 bases. There are 15 residues in the CDR3. The V and J ends lost 1 base and 4 bases, in that order; junction bases with no gene match: 6. The germline V gene encodes CDR1 LGHNA and CDR2 YSLEER. As DNA, the CDR3 is TGCGCCAGCAGCCAAGTGGCGGGAGGCATTTACGAGCAGTACTTC. As protein: CASSQVAGGIYEQYF.

The V and J genes are TRBV3-1 (or the pseudogene TRBV3-2) and TRBJ2-3; no firm D call. This CDR3 spans 15 amino acids. V was pared by 0 bases and J by 0 bases, with 7 bases between. The germline CDR1 and CDR2 sequences are LGHDT and YNNKEL (reference sequence). The CDR3 here is CASSQDSPSTDTQYF. In DNA form, the CDR3 reads TGTGCCAGCAGCCAAGACTCTCCTAGCACAGATACGCAGTATTTT.

The gene calls are TRBV15 and TRBJ2-7; 12 bases map to TRBD1. This CDR3 has 16 residues. Per the germline V gene, CDR1 is LNHNV and CDR2 is YYDKDF (reference sequence). Trimming removed 5 bases from V and 5 bases from J; junction bases left unmatched: 10. CDR3 region: CATSWAVGTGGDEQYF. DNA for the CDR3: TGTGCCACCAGCTGGGCGGTCGGGACAGGGGGCGACGAGCAGTACTTC.

The chain links TRBV11-3 to TRBJ2-1, with D perhaps TRBD2 (6 bases). CDR1 is SGHNT, CDR2 YENEEA, per germline. V lost 0 bases, J lost 11 bases, and 11 bases lay in between. The CDR3 runs to 13 residues. This CDR3 is CASSLDRRGQQFF. Written as DNA, the CDR3 is TGTGCCAGCAGCTTAGATAGGCGGGGCCAGCAGTTCTTC.

The chain combines TRBV19 with TRBJ1-5; a weak D match, TRBD1 (5 bases). V lost 2 bases and J 6 bases, leaving 11 bases between the germline ends. CDR1 and CDR2 (germline): LNHDA, SQIVND (reference sequence). The CDR3 sequence is 14 residues long. The CDR3 nucleotides read TGTGCCAGTAGTATAAGCGTCGGGGCTCAGCCCCAGCATTTT. It encodes CASSISVGAQPQHF.

This rearrangement joins TRBV18 to TRBJ1-4; the D is unclear. The CDR3 is 14 residues long. Germline V CDR1 and CDR2: KGHSH, LQKENI. The germline V and J ends were trimmed by 3 bases and 5 bases, with 10 bases remaining between them. CDR3 sequence (DNA): TGTGCCAGCTCACCGGCCGGACCCAATGAAAAACTGTTTTTT. Translating it yields CASSPAGPNEKLFF.

The chain carries TRBV6-5 and TRBJ2-1; the D is unclear. V was shortened by 0 bases and J by 0 bases, with 9 bases between the two germline ends. The CDR3 loop spans 16 amino acids. Per the germline V gene, CDR1 is MNHEY and CDR2 is SVGAGI. The CDR3 protein is CASSYSQARSYNEQFF. The CDR3 DNA is TGTGCCAGCAGTTACTCCCAGGCCCGCTCCTACAATGAGCAGTTCTTC.

The rearrangement joins TRBV7-9 to TRBJ1-1; 7 nucleotides align to TRBD1. The CDR3 is made up of 16 amino acids. V dropped 7 bases and J dropped 4; count of bases not matched to a gene: 15. CDR1 is SEHNR, CDR2 FQNEAQ, per germline (reference sequence). CDR3 in DNA: TGTGCCAGCATCGAATTATCAGGGGGTCTTGGCACTGAAGCTTTCTTT. It codes for CASIELSGGLGTEAFF.

The J gene is TRBJ2-7, the V gene TRBV30; 9 nucleotides align to TRBD2. The CDR3 covers 15 residues. Per the germline V gene, CDR1 is GTSNPN and CDR2 is SVGIG (reference sequence). With 2 bases clipped from V and 3 bases from J, the junction kept 8 bases outside the gene matches. The CDR3 loop is CAWSSHSGGFYEQYF. DNA of the CDR3: TGTGCCTGGAGTTCTCATAGCGGGGGTTTCTACGAGCAGTACTTC. The full variable domain, with the rest looked up from reference TRBV30 and TRBJ2-7, is SQTIHQWPATLVQPVGSPLSLECTVEGTSNPNLYWYRQAAGRGLQLLFYSVGIGQISSEVPQNLSASRPQDRQFILSSKKLLLSDSGFYLCAWSSHSGGFYEQYFGPGTRLTVT.